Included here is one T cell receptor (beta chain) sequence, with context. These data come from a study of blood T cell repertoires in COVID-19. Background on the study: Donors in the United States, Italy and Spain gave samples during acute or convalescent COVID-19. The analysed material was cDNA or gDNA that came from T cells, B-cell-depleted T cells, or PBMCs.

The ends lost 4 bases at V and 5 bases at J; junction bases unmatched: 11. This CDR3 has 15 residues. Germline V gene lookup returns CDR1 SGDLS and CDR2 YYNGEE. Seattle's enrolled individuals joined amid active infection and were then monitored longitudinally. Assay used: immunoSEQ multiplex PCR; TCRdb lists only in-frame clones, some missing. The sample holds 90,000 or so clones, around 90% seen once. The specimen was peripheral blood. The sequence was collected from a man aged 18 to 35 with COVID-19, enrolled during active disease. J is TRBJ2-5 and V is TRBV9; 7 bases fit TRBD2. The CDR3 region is CASSPSRTSWETQYF. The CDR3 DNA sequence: TGTGCCAGCAGCCCCAGCAGGACTAGTTGGGAGACCCAGTACTTC.